This passage covers 25 T cell receptor beta chains from one sample sequenced in a study of siplizumab effects on memory and regulatory T cells (dated by TCRdb to the late 2010s). Mixed lymphocyte reaction cells were cocultured at 37°C for around 6 days. The library was generated by the immunoSEQ multiplex PCR assay. In TCRdb, the immuneACCESS table is reduced to in-frame sequences with V and J assigned. These tables do not hold every clone; where another copy was compared, an unresolved V gene accounts for under half, and the others remain unexplained. This sample gives over 12,000 clones in total; 45% to 50% of them show up just once. Roughly 10% of the sample is taken by the ten largest. Their target antigens are unknown. The material sequenced was CFSE-low (dividing) CD4+ T cells sorted from an allogeneic mixed lymphocyte reaction. The receptors here all came from a human donor in good health; the cells came from an allogeneic mixed lymphocyte reaction.

This clone came up a few times. The chain combines TRBV10-2 with TRBJ1-4; tentatively, D is TRBD1 (5 bases). Germline CDR1 WSHSY, CDR2 SAAADI. V was cut by 4 bases and J by 10 bases, with 16 bases left in between. The CDR3 spans 14 residues. The CDR3 here is CASSVGTNDGKLFF. The DNA for the CDR3 is TGCGCCAGCAGTGTCGGGACTAATGACGGAAAACTGTTTTTT.

The chain employs TRBV18 and TRBJ2-7; the match to TRBD2 covers 14 bases. Germline CDR1 and CDR2: KGHSH and LQKENI. The CDR3 is 15 amino acids. Trimming took 3 bases from V and 4 from J; bases not matched to a gene: 2. CDR3 sequence reads: CASSPRTSGGYEQYF. CDR3 nucleotides: TGTGCCAGCTCACCTCGGACTAGCGGGGGGTACGAGCAGTACTTC.

This clone was recorded a few times. V usage is TRBV23-1 and J usage is TRBJ2-3; no reliable D call. TRBV23-1 is identified as an open reading frame with a role that is uncertain. This CDR3 is 16 amino acids long. Trimming pared 8 bases from V and 1 base from J, leaving 19 bases between. In DNA, the CDR3 is TGCGCCAGCCGAAACCTAGAGCCCGTTGGCACAGATACGCAGTATTTT. This translates into CASRNLEPVGTDTQYF.

V usage is TRBV2 and J usage is TRBJ2-2; D unclear. The CDR3 spans 13 residues. CDR1 is SNHLY, CDR2 FYNNEI, per germline. Trimming stripped 4 bases from V and 3 bases from J, with 6 bases between. CDR3 amino acids: CASSVRDTGELFF. The CDR3 DNA follows: TGTGCCAGCAGTGTAAGGGACACCGGGGAGCTGTTTTTT.

The chain joins TRBV6-1 to TRBJ2-6; the D is unclear. Germline V gene sequence: CDR1 MNHNS, CDR2 SASEGT. Between the trimmed V and J ends, which lost 0 bases and 0 bases, there was a span of 9 bases. CDR3 length: 17 residues. CDR3 nucleotide sequence: TGTGCCAGCAGTGAAGCGCTCAGGTTCTCTGGGGCCAACGTCCTGACTTTC. Protein product: CASSEALRFSGANVLTF.

In the case of this clone: Distinct nucleotide sequences in the sample also encode this CDR3. As DNA, the CDR3 is TGTGCCAGCAGTCATGAGACAGTTAACACTGAAGCTTTCTTT. It yields the protein CASSHETVNTEAFF. The chain combines TRBV6-1 with TRBJ1-1, with D tentatively TRBD1 (5 bases). The germline CDR1 and CDR2 sequences are MNHNS and SASEGT. The CDR3 has 14 residues. V lost 5 bases and J 2 bases, leaving 12 bases between the germline ends.

This clone showed up just a few times. V usage is TRBV5-1 and J usage is TRBJ1-2; D is possibly TRBD1 (5 bases). CDR1 and CDR2 (germline): SGHRS, YFSETQ. This CDR3 has 13 residues. V lost 4 bases and J 5 bases, leaving 12 bases between the germline ends. The CDR3 spells CASSPGTEYGYTF. CDR3 nucleotide sequence: TGCGCCAGCAGCCCTGGGACGGAGTATGGCTACACCTTC.

V and J are TRBV19 and TRBJ1-4, with 7 bases fitting TRBD1. Germline values: CDR1 LNHDA, CDR2 SQIVND (reference sequence). The CDR3 runs 14 residues. V lost 6 bases to trimming and J lost 7 bases; unmatched junction nucleotides: 8. The CDR3 DNA reads TGTGCCAGTAGCCAAAACAGGGGCGCTGAAAAACTGTTTTTT. Translating gives CASSQNRGAEKLFF.

V gene TRBV27 combines with J gene TRBJ2-1; 12 bases agree with TRBD2. Germline values: CDR1 MNHEY, CDR2 SMNVEV (reference sequence). The CDR3 totals 20 residues. The V segment lost 3 bases and the J segment 3 bases; nucleotides outside the gene matches: 15. The CDR3 region has the DNA TGTGCCAGCAGTTTGACACCGGGGCTAGCGGGAGGGGGGCGCTACAATGAGCAGTTCTTC. Translating it yields CASSLTPGLAGGGRYNEQFF.

The rearrangement joins TRBV7-8 to TRBJ2-1; a weak D match, TRBD2 (6 bases). This CDR3 is 14 amino acids long. The germline V and J ends were trimmed by 4 bases and 5 bases, with 12 bases remaining between them. Germline V CDR1 and CDR2: SGHVS, FQNEAQ. The CDR3: CASSSREFDNEQFF. The CDR3 nucleotides are TGTGCCAGCAGCTCTCGGGAGTTCGACAATGAGCAGTTCTTC. Filled out from reference TRBV7-8 and TRBJ2-1, the complete variable domain reads GAGVSQSPRYKVAKRGQDVALRCDPISGHVSLFWYQQALGQGPEFLTYFQNEAQLDKSGLPSDRFFAERPEGSVSTLKIQRTQQEDSAVYLCASSSREFDNEQFFGPGTRLTVL.

The V gene is TRBV25-1, the J gene TRBJ2-4, with TRBD1 as a possible D gene (5 bases). This CDR3 has 13 residues. Germline values: CDR1 MGHDK, CDR2 SYGVNS. V lost 3 bases and J 8 bases, leaving 11 bases between the germline ends. CDR3 coding DNA: TGTGCCAGCAGTGATGGGGCCAGGGACATTCAGTACTTC. It codes for CASSDGARDIQYF.

This clone was recorded once. The V gene is TRBV15, the J gene TRBJ2-1; 7 bases line up with TRBD2. This CDR3 region has 16 residues. Looked up from germline, CDR1 is LNHNV and CDR2 is YYDKDF (reference sequence). Trimming removed 1 base from V and 6 bases from J; junction bases left unmatched: 9. In DNA, the CDR3 is TGTGCCACCAGCAGAGGAGCAGGGAGGGGTTCCAATGAGCAGTTCTTC. This translates into CATSRGAGRGSNEQFF.

This clone was counted a single time. The chain combines TRBV18 with TRBJ1-1; no definite D call. This CDR3 has 14 amino acids. Germline values: CDR1 KGHSH, CDR2 LQKENI. The V gene lost 3 bases and the J gene lost 4 bases, with 12 bases spanning the gap. CDR3 residues: CASSPLAVGTEAFF. CDR3 bases: TGTGCCAGCTCACCTCTAGCGGTAGGCACTGAAGCTTTCTTT. Supplemented by reference TRBV18 and TRBJ1-1, the full variable domain reads NAGVMQNPRHLVRRRGQEARLRCSPMKGHSHVYWYRQLPEEGLKFMVYLQKENIIDESGMPKERFSAEFPKEGPSILRIQQVVRGDSAAYFCASSPLAVGTEAFFGQGTRLTVV.

By its share, this clone is medium-sized. This chain joins TRBV5-1 and TRBJ2-7, with D maybe TRBD1 (6 bases). V was pared by 0 bases and J by 3 bases, with 13 bases between. Germline CDR1 and CDR2: SGHRS and YFSETQ. The CDR3 loop spans 15 amino acids. The CDR3 reads CASSLAPDRSYEQYF. CDR3 coding DNA: TGCGCCAGCAGCTTGGCCCCCGACAGGAGCTACGAGCAGTACTTC.

A few counts support this clone. This same CDR3 is encoded by further DNA sequences in the sample. The chain employs TRBV30 and TRBJ1-1; no definite D call. Germline loops: CDR1 GTSNPN, CDR2 SVGIG (reference sequence). The V end lost 0 bases, the J end lost 1 base, and 6 bases lay between the germline ends. The CDR3 has 13 residues. CDR3 in DNA: TGTGCCTGGAGTGTTCAAGGGAACACTGAAGCTTTCTTT. Its translation is CAWSVQGNTEAFF.

The chain has TRBV30 and TRBJ1-3, with D unclear. Trimming removed 3 bases at V and 4 bases at J, with 7 bases between. Germline lookup yields CDR1 GTSNPN and CDR2 SVGIG (reference sequence). CDR3 length: 12 amino acids. CDR3 sequence: CAWSRSGNTIYF. CDR3 bases: TGTGCCTGGAGCAGATCCGGAAACACCATATATTTT.

The genes are TRBV6-5 and TRBJ1-1; TRBD1 might be the D (5 bases). The CDR3 length is 13 residues. V was cut by 6 bases and J by 11 bases, with 19 bases left in between. CDR1 is MNHEY and CDR2 is SVGAGI in the germline V gene. CDR3 residues: CASSHLGVAGAFF. In DNA form, the CDR3 reads TGTGCCAGCAGCCACCTGGGGGTAGCTGGGGCTTTCTTT.

This chain uses TRBV7-3 with TRBJ2-3, with D hard to call. V dropped 5 bases and J dropped 2 bases, with 8 bases sitting between them. From germline, CDR1 is SGHTA and CDR2 FQGTGA. The length of the CDR3 is 13 residues. The CDR3 reads CASSADNTDTQYF. Written as DNA, the CDR3 is TGTGCCAGCAGCGCGGATAACACAGATACGCAGTATTTT.

Relative to its sample, this clone is medium-sized (0.01 to 0.1%). The rearrangement links TRBV6-5 to TRBJ2-7, with TRBD2 matching over 8 bases. CDR3 length: 13 amino acids. CDR1 MNHEY and CDR2 SVGAGI come from the germline V gene. V gave up 6 bases and J gave up 2 bases; unmatched junction bases: 3. This CDR3 is CASRTSGTYEQYF. The CDR3 region has the DNA TGTGCCAGCAGAACTAGCGGAACCTACGAGCAGTACTTC.

The J gene is TRBJ2-1, the V gene TRBV19; D gene uncertain. This CDR3 spans 16 amino acids. Germline lookup yields CDR1 LNHDA and CDR2 SQIVND (reference sequence). V was trimmed by 6 bases and J by 3 bases, leaving 18 bases between them. The CDR3 bases are TGTGCCAGTAGCCCATTTTTAGGCCGCCTCTACAATGAGCAGTTCTTC. Protein: CASSPFLGRLYNEQFF. Complete variable domain (other parts from reference TRBV19 and TRBJ2-1): DGGITQSPKYLFRKEGQNVTLSCEQNLNHDAMYWYRQDPGQGLRLIYYSQIVNDFQKGDIAEGYSVSREKKESFPLTVTSAQKNPTAFYLCASSPFLGRLYNEQFFGPGTRLTVL.

Judged by abundance, this clone is medium-sized. The chain recombines TRBV5-1 with TRBJ2-2; D possibly corresponds to TRBD1 (6 bases). V lost 1 base and J lost 0, with 13 bases in between. The length of the CDR3 is 17 residues. Germline V gene sequence: CDR1 SGHRS, CDR2 YFSETQ. CDR3 region: CASSLPRTASNTGELFF. The CDR3 DNA reads as TGCGCCAGCAGCTTGCCCCGGACAGCTTCGAACACCGGGGAGCTGTTTTTT.

For the CDR3, the DNA is TGCGCCAGCAGCCTCGGACTAGCTAAGGGTCATACGCAGTATTTT. Its protein is CASSLGLAKGHTQYF. This chain joins TRBV5-1 and TRBJ2-3; TRBD2 matches 8 bases. Germline CDR1 and CDR2: SGHRS and YFSETQ. V lost 4 bases, J lost 7 bases, and 11 bases stayed unmatched. This CDR3 contains 15 residues.

This chain uses TRBV11-3 with TRBJ2-5; 13 bases fit TRBD2. The germline V gene encodes CDR1 SGHNT and CDR2 YENEEA. Trimming at V came to 5 bases and at J to 8 bases, leaving 11 bases not matched to a gene. There are 16 residues in the CDR3. The CDR3 sequence is CASSPPDGLAGVTQYF. The CDR3 nucleotides read TGTGCCAGCAGCCCTCCGGATGGACTAGCGGGAGTTACCCAGTACTTC.

The V and J genes are TRBV7-2 and TRBJ2-7, with D perhaps matching TRBD2 (5 bases). The CDR3 totals 12 residues. Per the germline V gene, CDR1 is SGHTA and CDR2 is FQGNSA. Trimming took 3 bases from V and 4 from J, leaving 7 bases between them. CDR3 bases: TGTGCCAGCAGCTTCCTAGCTTACGAGCAGTACTTC. As protein: CASSFLAYEQYF.

This clone was observed a handful of times. Here the CDR3 reads CASSPPGVYTEAFF. CDR3 sequence (DNA): TGTGCCAGCTCACCCCCAGGGGTTTACACTGAAGCTTTCTTT. The chain is built from TRBV18 and TRBJ1-1, with TRBD1 as a possible D gene (6 bases). With 3 bases removed from V and 3 bases from J, the gap between germline ends came to 11 bases. CDR1 is KGHSH and CDR2 is LQKENI in the germline V gene. The length of the CDR3 is 14 residues. Complete variable domain (other parts from reference TRBV18 and TRBJ1-1): NAGVMQNPRHLVRRRGQEARLRCSPMKGHSHVYWYRQLPEEGLKFMVYLQKENIIDESGMPKERFSAEFPKEGPSILRIQQVVRGDSAAYFCASSPPGVYTEAFFGQGTRLTVV.